This TCR beta chain was recovered during a study of naive and memory T cell subsets. General observations from the study: Naive repertoires, especially CD8, held a few larger clonotypes, possibly memory cells re-expressing CD45RA.

Both TRBC1 and TRBC2 were covered by a beta constant-region primer of two equimolar oligonucleotides. Four rounds of PCR amplified the ligated cDNA using nested alpha and beta constant-region primers plus SP2. TCRdb analysed the UMI-ligation and nested PCR reads with MiXCR anew, one entry per CDR3 protein. The table has roughly 100,000 distinct CDR3 sequences, over 9% seen once. Four subsets defined by CD45RA and CD27 were sorted after CD3, CD4, CD8 and live/dead staining. The germline V gene has CDR1 SGHTA and CDR2 FQGNSA. The V end was cut by 1 base, the J end by 8 bases, with 8 bases between. The CDR3 has 13 amino acids. A note on this clonotype: Antigen specificity is unknown.

The genes are TRBV7-2 and TRBJ1-4; D gene unclear. The sequencing input was naive CD4+ T cells from blood. This receptor was identified in a human donor in good health. This chain's CDR3 is CASSLVVQEKLFF. For the CDR3, the DNA is TGTGCCAGCAGCTTAGTGGTGCAGGAAAAACTGTTTTTT.